This T cell receptor beta chain derives from a study of PD-1 blockade in classical Hodgkin lymphoma. Sequencing used immunoSEQ multiplex PCR; TCRdb keeps in-frame clones, though not all of them. Of fewer than 80,000 clones in the sample, 65% to 75% were seen once. The patients all showed relapse after autologous stem cell transplantation, while their brentuximab vedotin exposure varied. In germline, CDR1 is PRHDT, CDR2 FYEKMQ (reference sequence). The CDR3 consists of 15 residues. V was clipped by 1 base and J by 0 bases, with 7 bases between them. This sequence was found in a human donor with classical Hodgkin lymphoma. The source was peripheral blood mononuclear cells (PBMCs), collected before the second cycle of nivolumab. This chain joins TRBV13 and TRBJ2-1, with D unclear. Here the CDR3 reads CASSLERSSYNEQFF. As DNA, the CDR3 is TGTGCCAGCAGCTTAGAACGGAGCTCCTACAATGAGCAGTTCTTC.